These 9 T cell receptor beta chains share one sample of origin, sequenced in a study of T cell clusters in autoimmune cytopenias (dated by TCRdb to the late 2010s). Each sample's TRB amplification started from approximately 230 ng of peripheral blood genomic DNA, which corresponds to tens of thousands of genome equivalents. Sequencing was carried out with an Illumina MiSeq. TRB rearrangements were amplified by multiplex PCR using a touch-down protocol with TRB-A and TRB-B primer pools mixed in one tube. TCRdb reprocessed the public reads and reports one entry per CDR3 protein sequence, without DNA. The sample has about 3,400 distinct CDR3 sequences on record. The ten largest clones take up 7.2% of the sample. A further study also used this sample, focusing on T cell repertoires in aging, cancer and after chemotherapy.

The source material was peripheral blood. These receptors were obtained from a human donor in good health.

This clonotype is medium-sized (0.01 to 0.1%) by frequency. This chain connects TRBV18 to TRBJ2-7; TCRdb lists TRBD1, though no DNA is available to test this call. The CDR3 is 13 amino acids. CDR1 and CDR2 (germline): KGHSH, LQKENI. CDR3 protein: CASSPGTHYEQYF. The variable domain in full, completed from reference TRBV18 and TRBJ2-7, reads NAGVMQNPRHLVRRRGQEARLRCSPMKGHSHVYWYRQLPEEGLKFMVYLQKENIIDESGMPKERFSAEFPKEGPSILRIQQVVRGDSAAYFCASSPGTHYEQYFGPGTRLTVT.

This clonotype ranks as medium-sized in terms of frequency. This chain uses TRBV20-1 with TRBJ2-7; the D call from TCRdb, TRBD2, cannot be confirmed without DNA. Germline V lookup: CDR1 DFQATT, CDR2 SNEGSKA (reference sequence). This CDR3 is 14 amino acids long. The CDR3 sequence is CSATELAGSYEQYF.

This clonotype is classed as medium-sized (0.01 to 0.1%) by frequency. Here the CDR3 reads CASSKGEIYNEQFF. This chain joins TRBV7-9 and TRBJ2-1; the TCRdb D gene call, TRBD1, has no DNA to confirm it. The CDR3 loop spans 14 amino acids. The V gene's germline CDR1 is SEHNR and CDR2 FQNEAQ (reference sequence).

Measured by frequency, this clonotype is medium-sized. The V gene is TRBV6-2 or TRBV6-3, the J gene TRBJ2-3; TCRdb indicates TRBD1, and absent DNA this call remains unverified. The CDR3 has 13 amino acids. Germline-derived CDR1 and CDR2 are MNHEY and SVGEGT. The CDR3 here is CASHRGESDTQYF.

By frequency, this clonotype registers medium-sized. CDR3 amino acids: CASSFVDKTASGYGANVLTF. The J gene is TRBJ2-6, the V gene TRBV7-9; TCRdb's D call of TRBD1 is untestable without DNA. The CDR3 totals 20 residues. Germline V gene sequence: CDR1 SEHNR, CDR2 FQNEAQ (reference sequence).

This sequence joins TRBV6-2 or TRBV6-3 and TRBJ2-5; TCRdb names TRBD1, which stays unverified in the absence of DNA. The CDR3 sequence is 15 residues long. The V gene's germline CDR1 is MNHEY and CDR2 SVGEGT. CDR3: CASRGRGHPQETQYF.

This clonotype shows up as medium-sized (0.01 to 0.1%) by frequency. V is TRBV6-2 or TRBV6-3 and J is TRBJ2-3; lacking DNA, the TRBD2 call made by TCRdb goes unchecked. The length of the CDR3 is 15 residues. Germline CDR1 MNHEY, CDR2 SVGEGT. CDR3: CASSYEGGRGDTQYF.

This clonotype is medium-sized (0.01 to 0.1%) by frequency. V usage is TRBV28 and J usage is TRBJ2-1; with no DNA, the TCRdb D assignment of TRBD2 cannot be verified. The CDR3 has 15 amino acids. Germline V lookup: CDR1 MDHEN, CDR2 SYDVKM. CDR3 sequence: CASRSSGRAGNEQFF.

This clonotype is medium-sized by frequency. The chain joins TRBV11-2 to TRBJ2-7. Germline V gene data show CDR1 as SGHAT and CDR2 as FQNNGV. The CDR3 consists of 13 residues. The CDR3 region is CASSHGESYEQYF.